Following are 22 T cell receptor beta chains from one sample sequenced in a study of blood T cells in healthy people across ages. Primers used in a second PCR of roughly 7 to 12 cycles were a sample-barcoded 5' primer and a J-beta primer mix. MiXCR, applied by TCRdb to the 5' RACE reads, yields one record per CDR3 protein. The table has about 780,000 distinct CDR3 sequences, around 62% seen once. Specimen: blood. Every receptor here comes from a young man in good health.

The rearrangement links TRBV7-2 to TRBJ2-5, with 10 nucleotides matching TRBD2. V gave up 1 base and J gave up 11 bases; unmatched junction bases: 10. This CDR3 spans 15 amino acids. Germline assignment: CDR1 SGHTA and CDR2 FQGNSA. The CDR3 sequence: CASSLEASGGRGQYF. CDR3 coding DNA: TGTGCCAGCAGCTTAGAGGCTAGCGGGGGAAGAGGGCAGTACTTC.

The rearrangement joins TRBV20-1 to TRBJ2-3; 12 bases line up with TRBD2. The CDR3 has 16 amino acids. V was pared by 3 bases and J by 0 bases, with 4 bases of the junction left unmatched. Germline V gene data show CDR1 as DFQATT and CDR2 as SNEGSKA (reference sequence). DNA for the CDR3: TGCAGTGCTAGTCCTGGACTAGCGGGGAGCACAGATACGCAGTATTTT. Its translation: CSASPGLAGSTDTQYF.

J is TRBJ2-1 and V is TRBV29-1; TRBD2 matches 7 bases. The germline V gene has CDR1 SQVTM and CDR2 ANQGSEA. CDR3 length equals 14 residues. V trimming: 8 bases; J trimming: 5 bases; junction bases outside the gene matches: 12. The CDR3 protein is CSIEPGLLDNEQFF. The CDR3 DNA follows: TGCAGCATAGAGCCGGGACTACTAGACAATGAGCAGTTCTTC.

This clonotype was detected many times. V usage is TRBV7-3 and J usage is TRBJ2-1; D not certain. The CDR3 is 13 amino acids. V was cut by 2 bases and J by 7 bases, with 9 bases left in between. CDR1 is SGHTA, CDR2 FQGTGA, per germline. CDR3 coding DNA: TGTGCCAGCAGCTTAGGTGTGGGTAATGAGCAGTTCTTC. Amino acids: CASSLGVGNEQFF.

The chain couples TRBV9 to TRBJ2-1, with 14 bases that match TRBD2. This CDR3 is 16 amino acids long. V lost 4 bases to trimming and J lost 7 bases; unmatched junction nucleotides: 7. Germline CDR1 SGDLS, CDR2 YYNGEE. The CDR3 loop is CASSPSGTSGGNEQFF. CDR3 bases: TGTGCCAGCAGCCCCTCCGGGACTAGCGGGGGAAATGAGCAGTTCTTC.

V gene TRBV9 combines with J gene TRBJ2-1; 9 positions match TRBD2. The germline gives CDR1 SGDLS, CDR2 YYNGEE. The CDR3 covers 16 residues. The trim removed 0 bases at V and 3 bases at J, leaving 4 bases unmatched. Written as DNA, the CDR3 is TGTGCCAGCAGCGTAGGGAGCGGGGGGCTCTACAATGAGCAGTTCTTC. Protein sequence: CASSVGSGGLYNEQFF.

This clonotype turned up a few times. CDR3 coding DNA: TGCAGCGTCCGGCCGGACCCTACAAGGAATGAGCAGTTCTTC. Residues: CSVRPDPTRNEQFF. The rearrangement uses TRBV29-1 and TRBJ2-1; the D is unclear. The germline V gene has CDR1 SQVTM and CDR2 ANQGSEA. The length of the CDR3 is 14 residues. Trimming removed 6 bases from V and 7 bases from J, with 19 bases in between.

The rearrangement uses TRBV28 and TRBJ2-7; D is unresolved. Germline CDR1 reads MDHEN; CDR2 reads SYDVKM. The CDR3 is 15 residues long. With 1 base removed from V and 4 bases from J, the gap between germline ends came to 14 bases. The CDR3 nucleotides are TGTGCCAGCAGTTTATTGGCTCCTCGGTCGTACGAGCAGTACTTC. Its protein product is CASSLLAPRSYEQYF.

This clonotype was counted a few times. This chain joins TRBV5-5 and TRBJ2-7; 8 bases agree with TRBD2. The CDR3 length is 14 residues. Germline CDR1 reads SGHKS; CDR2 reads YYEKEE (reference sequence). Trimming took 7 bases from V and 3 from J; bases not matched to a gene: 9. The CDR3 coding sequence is TGTGCCAGCGGCTACTGGCGGGGGGACTACGAGCAGTACTTC. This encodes CASGYWRGDYEQYF.

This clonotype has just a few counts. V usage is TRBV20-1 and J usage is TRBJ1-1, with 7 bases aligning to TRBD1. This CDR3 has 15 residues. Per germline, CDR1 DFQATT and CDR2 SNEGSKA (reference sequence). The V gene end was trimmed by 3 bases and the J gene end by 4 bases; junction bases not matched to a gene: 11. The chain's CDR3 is CSASPDRAYSTEAFF. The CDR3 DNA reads TGCAGTGCTAGCCCAGACAGGGCTTATAGCACTGAAGCTTTCTTT.

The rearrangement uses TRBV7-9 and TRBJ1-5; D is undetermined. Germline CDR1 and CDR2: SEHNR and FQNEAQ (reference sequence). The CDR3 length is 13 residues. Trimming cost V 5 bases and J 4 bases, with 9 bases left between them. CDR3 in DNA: TGTGCCAGCAGCGTAGAGCAGAATCAGCCCCAGCATTTT. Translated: CASSVEQNQPQHF.

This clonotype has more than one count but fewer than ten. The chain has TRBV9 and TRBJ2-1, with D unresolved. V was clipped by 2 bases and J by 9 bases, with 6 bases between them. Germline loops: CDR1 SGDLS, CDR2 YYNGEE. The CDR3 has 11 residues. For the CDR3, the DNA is TGTGCCAGCAGCGTTAGTAGTGAGCAGTTCTTC. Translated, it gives CASSVSSEQFF.

The CDR3 loop is CASSQEAGRNNSPLHF. CDR3 bases: TGCGCCAGCAGCCAAGAAGCAGGACGTAATAATTCACCCCTCCACTTT. V usage is TRBV4-3 and J usage is TRBJ1-6, with unresolved D. Germline CDR1 and CDR2: LGHNA and YSLEER. Trimming left V 0 bases short and J 5 bases short, with 11 bases between. This CDR3 has 16 amino acids.

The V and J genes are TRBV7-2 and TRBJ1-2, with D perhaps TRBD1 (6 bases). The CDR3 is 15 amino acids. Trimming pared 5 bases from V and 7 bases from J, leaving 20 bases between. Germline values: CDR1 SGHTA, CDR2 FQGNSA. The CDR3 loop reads CASSQNLQGSSGYTF. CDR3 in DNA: TGTGCCAGCAGCCAAAACCTACAGGGATCCAGTGGCTACACCTTC.

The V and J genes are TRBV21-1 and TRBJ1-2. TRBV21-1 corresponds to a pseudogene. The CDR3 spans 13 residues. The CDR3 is CASSKEIGYGYTF. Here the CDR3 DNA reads TGTGCCAGCAGCAAAGAAATCGGCTATGGCTACACCTTC.

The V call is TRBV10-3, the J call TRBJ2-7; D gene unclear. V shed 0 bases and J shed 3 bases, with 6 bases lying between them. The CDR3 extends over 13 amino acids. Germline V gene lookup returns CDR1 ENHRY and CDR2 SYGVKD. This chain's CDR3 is CAISESKGYEQYF. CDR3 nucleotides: TGTGCCATCAGTGAGTCCAAGGGCTACGAGCAGTACTTC.

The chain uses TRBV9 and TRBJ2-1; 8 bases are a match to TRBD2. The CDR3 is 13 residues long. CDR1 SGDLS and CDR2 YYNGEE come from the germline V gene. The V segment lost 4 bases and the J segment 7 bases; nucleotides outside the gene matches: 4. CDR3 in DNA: TGTGCCAGCAGCACCGGGGGGGGTAATGAGCAGTTCTTC. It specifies CASSTGGGNEQFF.

This CDR3 reads CSGRQGARETQYF. The CDR3 coding sequence is TGCAGTGGCCGACAGGGGGCGAGAGAGACCCAGTACTTC. This chain uses TRBV20-1 with TRBJ2-5; TRBD1 agrees at 10 bases. V was clipped by 7 bases and J by 4 bases; unmatched bases: 6. The CDR3 is 13 amino acids. Germline assignment: CDR1 DFQATT and CDR2 SNEGSKA (reference sequence).

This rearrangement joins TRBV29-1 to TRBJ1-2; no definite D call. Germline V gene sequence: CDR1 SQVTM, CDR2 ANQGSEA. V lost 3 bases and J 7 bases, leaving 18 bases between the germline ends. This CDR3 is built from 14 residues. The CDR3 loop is CSVDPPGEPGGYTF. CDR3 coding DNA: TGCAGCGTTGATCCACCCGGGGAACCAGGTGGCTACACCTTC.

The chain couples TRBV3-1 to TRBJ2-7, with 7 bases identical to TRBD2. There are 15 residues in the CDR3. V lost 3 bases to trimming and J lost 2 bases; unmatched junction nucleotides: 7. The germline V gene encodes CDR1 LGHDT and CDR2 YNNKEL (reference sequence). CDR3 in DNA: TGTGCCAGCAGCCACGGAGGGAGGGGAACCTACGAGCAGTACTTC. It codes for CASSHGGRGTYEQYF.

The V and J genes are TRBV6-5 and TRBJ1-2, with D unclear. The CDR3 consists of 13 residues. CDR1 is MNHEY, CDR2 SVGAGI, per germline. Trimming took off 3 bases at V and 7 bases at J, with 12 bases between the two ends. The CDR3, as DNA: TGTGCCAGCAGTTATGAGGGATCCGGTGGCTACACCTTC. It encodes CASSYEGSGGYTF.

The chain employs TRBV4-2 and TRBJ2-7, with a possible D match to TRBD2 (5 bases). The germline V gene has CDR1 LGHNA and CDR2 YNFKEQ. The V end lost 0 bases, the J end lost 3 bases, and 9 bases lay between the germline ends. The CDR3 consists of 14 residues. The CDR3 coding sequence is TGTGCCAGCAGCCAAGATAGGGCGGGCTACGAGCAGTACTTC. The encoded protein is CASSQDRAGYEQYF.